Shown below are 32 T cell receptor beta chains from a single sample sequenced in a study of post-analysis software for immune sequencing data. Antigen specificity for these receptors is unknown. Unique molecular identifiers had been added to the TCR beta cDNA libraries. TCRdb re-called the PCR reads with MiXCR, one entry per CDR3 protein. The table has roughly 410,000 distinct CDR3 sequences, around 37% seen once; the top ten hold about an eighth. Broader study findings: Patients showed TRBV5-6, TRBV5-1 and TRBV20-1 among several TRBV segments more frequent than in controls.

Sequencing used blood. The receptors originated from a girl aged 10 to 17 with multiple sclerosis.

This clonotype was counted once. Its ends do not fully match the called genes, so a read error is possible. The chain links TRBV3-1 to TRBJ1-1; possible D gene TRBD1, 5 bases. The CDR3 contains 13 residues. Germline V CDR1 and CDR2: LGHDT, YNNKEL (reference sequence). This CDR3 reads CAGSQTWGAEAFF. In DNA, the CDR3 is TGTGCCGGCAGCCAAACGTGGGGGGCTGAAGCTTTCTTT.

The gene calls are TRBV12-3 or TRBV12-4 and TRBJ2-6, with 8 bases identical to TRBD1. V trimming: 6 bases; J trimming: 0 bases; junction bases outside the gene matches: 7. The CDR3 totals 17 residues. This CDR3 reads CASSHGQGSSGANVLTF. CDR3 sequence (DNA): TGTGCCAGCAGCCATGGACAGGGAAGCTCTGGGGCCAACGTCCTGACTTTC.

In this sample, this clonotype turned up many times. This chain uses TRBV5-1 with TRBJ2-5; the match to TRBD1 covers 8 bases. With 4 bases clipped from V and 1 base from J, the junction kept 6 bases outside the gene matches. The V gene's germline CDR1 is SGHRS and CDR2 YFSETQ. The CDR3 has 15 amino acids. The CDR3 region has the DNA TGCGCCAGCAGCGCGGGACAGGAGACCCAAGAGACCCAGTACTTC. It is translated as CASSAGQETQETQYF.

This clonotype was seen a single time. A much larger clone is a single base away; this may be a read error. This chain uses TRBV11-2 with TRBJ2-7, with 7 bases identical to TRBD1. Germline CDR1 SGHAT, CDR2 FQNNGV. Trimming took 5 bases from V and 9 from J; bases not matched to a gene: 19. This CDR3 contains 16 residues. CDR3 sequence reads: CASSPIRRQGAFGQYF. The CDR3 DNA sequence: TGTGCCAGCAGCCCAATCAGGCGACAGGGTGCCTTCGGGCAGTACTTC.

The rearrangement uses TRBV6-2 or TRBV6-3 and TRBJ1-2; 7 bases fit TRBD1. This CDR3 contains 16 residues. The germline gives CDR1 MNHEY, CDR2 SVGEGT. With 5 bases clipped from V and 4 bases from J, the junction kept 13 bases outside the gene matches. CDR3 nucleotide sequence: TGTGCCAGCAGTGATGGGATGCGACAGGGATCCTATGGCTACACCTTC. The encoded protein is CASSDGMRQGSYGYTF.

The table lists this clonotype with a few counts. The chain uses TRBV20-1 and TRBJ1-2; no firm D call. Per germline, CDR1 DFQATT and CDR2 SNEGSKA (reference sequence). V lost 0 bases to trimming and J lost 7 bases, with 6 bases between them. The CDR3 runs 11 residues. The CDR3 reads CSARDSGGYTF. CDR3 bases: TGCAGTGCTAGAGATTCAGGTGGCTACACCTTC.

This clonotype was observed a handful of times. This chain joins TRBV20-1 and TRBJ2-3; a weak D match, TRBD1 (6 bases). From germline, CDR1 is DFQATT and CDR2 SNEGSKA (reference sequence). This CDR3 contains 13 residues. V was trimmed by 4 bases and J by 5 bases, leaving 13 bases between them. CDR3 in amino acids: CSATPAGVDTQYF. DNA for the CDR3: TGCAGTGCTACCCCAGCAGGGGTAGATACGCAGTATTTT.

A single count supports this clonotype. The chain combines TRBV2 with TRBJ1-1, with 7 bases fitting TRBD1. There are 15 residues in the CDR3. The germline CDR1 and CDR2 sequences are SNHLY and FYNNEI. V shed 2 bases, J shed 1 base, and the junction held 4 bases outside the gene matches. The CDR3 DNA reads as TGTGCCAGCAGTGAAATTGGGACAGCGAACACTGAAGCTTTCTTT. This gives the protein CASSEIGTANTEAFF.

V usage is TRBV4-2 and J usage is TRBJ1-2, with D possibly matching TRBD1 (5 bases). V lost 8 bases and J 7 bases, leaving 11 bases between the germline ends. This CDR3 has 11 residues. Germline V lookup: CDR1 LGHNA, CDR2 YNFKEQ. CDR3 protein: CASGTASGYTF. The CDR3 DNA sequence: TGTGCCAGCGGGACGGCTTCTGGCTACACCTTC.

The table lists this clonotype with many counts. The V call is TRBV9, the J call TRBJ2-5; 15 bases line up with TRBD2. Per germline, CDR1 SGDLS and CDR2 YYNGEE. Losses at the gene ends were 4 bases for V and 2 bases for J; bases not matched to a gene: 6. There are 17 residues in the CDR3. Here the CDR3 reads CASSPGTSGGLQETQYF. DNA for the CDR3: TGTGCCAGCAGCCCCGGGACTAGCGGGGGGCTTCAAGAGACCCAGTACTTC.

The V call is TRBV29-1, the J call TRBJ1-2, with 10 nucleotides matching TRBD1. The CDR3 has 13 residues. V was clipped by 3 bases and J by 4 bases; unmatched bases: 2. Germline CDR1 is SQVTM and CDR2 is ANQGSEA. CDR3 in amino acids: CSVEGQGLYGYTF. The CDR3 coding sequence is TGCAGCGTTGAGGGACAGGGGCTCTATGGCTACACCTTC.

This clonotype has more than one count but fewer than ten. In DNA form, the CDR3 reads TGCGCCAGCAGCTTAACCCTTATGGGCACTGAAGCTTTCTTT. Protein sequence: CASSLTLMGTEAFF. The chain is built from TRBV5-1 and TRBJ1-1, with unresolved D. The germline gives CDR1 SGHRS, CDR2 YFSETQ. With 2 bases removed from V and 4 bases from J, the gap between germline ends came to 12 bases. The CDR3 totals 14 residues.

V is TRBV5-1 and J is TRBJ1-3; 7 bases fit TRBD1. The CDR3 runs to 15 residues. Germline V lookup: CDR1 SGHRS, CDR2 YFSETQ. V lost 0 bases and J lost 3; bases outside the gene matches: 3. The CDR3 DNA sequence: TGCGCCAGCAGCTTGGATACAGGGGTTGGAAACACCATATATTTT. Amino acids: CASSLDTGVGNTIYF. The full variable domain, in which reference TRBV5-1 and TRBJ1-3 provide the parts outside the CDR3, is KAGVTQTPRYLIKTRGQQVTLSCSPISGHRSVSWYQQTPGQGLQFLFEYFSETQRNKGNFPGRFSGRQFSNSRSEMNVSTLELGDSALYLCASSLDTGVGNTIYFGEGSWLTVV.

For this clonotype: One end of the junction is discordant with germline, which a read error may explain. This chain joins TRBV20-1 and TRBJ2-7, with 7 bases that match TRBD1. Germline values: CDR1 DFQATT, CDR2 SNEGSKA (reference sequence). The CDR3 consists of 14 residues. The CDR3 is CSAREPGGINEQYF. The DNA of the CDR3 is TGTAGTGCTAGAGAGCCAGGGGGAATCAACGAGCAGTACTTC.

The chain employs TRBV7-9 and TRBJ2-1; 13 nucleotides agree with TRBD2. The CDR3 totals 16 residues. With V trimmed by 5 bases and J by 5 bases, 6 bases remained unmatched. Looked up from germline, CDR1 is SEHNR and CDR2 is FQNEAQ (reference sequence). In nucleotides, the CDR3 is TGTGCCAGCAGCGAAACTAGCGGGGGGGCGAACAATGAGCAGTTCTTC. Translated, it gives CASSETSGGANNEQFF. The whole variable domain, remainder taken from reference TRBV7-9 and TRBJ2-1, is DTGVSQNPRHKITKRGQNVTFRCDPISEHNRLYWYRQTLGQGPEFLTYFQNEAQLEKSRLLSDRFSAERPKGSFSTLEIQRTEQGDSAMYLCASSETSGGANNEQFFGPGTRLTVL.

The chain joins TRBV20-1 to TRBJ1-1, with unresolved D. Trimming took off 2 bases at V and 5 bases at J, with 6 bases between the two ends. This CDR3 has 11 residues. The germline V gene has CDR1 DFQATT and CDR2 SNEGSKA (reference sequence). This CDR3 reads CSARLWTEAFF. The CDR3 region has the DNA TGCAGTGCTAGACTGTGGACTGAAGCTTTCTTT.

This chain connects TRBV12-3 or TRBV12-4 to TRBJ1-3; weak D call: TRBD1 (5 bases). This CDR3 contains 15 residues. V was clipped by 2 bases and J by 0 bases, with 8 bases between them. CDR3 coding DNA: TGTGCCAGCAGTTTACAGGGCCCCTCTGGAAACACCATATATTTT. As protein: CASSLQGPSGNTIYF.

CDR3 residues: CASSRRDRGEDTQYF. The CDR3 DNA is TGCGCCAGCAGCCGCCGGGACAGGGGTGAAGATACGCAGTATTTT. The V call is TRBV5-1, the J call TRBJ2-3, with 10 bases fitting TRBD1. CDR1 and CDR2 from the germline V gene are SGHRS and YFSETQ. CDR3 size: 15 residues. The V gene end was trimmed by 4 bases and the J gene end by 5 bases; junction bases not matched to a gene: 7.

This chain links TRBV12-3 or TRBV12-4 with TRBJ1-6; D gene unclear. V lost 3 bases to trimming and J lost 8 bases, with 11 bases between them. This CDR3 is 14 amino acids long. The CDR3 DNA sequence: TGTGCCAGCAGTTTTTCCCTCGGGGATTCACCCCTCCACTTT. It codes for CASSFSLGDSPLHF.

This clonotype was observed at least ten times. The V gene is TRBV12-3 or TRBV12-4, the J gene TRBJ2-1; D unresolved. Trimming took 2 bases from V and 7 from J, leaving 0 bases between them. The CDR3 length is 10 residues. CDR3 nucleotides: TGTGCCAGCAGTTTAAATGAGCAGTTCTTC. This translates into CASSLNEQFF.

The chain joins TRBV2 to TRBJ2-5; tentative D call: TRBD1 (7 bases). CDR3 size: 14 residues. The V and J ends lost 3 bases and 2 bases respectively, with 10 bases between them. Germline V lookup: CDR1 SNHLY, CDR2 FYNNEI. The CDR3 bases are TGTGCCAGCAGTGACAGGGGGGCTCAAGAGACCCAGTACTTC. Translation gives CASSDRGAQETQYF.

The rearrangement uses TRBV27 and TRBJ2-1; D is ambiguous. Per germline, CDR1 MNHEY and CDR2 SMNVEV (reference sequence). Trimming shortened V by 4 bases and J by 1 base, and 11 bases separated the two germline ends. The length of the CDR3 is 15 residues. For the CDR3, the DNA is TGTGCCAGCAGTTCCACAGCCTCTTCCTACAATGAGCAGTTCTTC. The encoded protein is CASSSTASSYNEQFF.

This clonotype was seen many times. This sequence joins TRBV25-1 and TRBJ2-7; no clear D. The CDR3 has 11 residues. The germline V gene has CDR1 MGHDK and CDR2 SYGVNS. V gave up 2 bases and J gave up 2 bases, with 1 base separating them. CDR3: CASSEAYEQYF. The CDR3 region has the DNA TGTGCCAGCAGTGAAGCCTACGAGCAGTACTTC.

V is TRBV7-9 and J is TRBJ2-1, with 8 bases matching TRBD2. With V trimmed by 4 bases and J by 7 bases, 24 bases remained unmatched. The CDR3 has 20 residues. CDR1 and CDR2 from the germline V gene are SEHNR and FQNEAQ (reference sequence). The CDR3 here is CASSSYSFTGGRLARNEQFF. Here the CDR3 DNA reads TGTGCCAGCAGCTCCTATTCGTTTACGGGGGGTAGACTAGCGCGGAATGAGCAGTTCTTC.

CDR3 DNA: TGTGCCAGCAGGCCCCGTTCCGGGGAGCTGTTTTTT. Protein: CASRPRSGELFF. The chain recombines TRBV12-3 or TRBV12-4 with TRBJ2-2; D is uncertain. The CDR3 is made up of 12 amino acids. Trimming took off 6 bases at V and 6 bases at J, with 8 bases between the two ends.

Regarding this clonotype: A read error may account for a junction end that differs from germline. The CDR3 nucleotides are TGCGCCGGCAGCTTGGTACCAAGGGTATACACTGAAGCTTTCTTT. Its translation is CAGSLVPRVYTEAFF. This sequence joins TRBV5-1 and TRBJ1-1; D not certain. Germline V gives CDR1 SGHRS, CDR2 YFSETQ. The CDR3 has 15 amino acids.

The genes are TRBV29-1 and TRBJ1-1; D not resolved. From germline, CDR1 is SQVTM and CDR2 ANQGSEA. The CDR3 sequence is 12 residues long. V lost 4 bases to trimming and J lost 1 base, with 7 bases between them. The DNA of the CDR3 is TGCAGCGTTGTTCGGACGAACACTGAAGCTTTCTTT. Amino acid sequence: CSVVRTNTEAFF. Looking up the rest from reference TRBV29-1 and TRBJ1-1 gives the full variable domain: SAVISQKPSRDICQRGTSLTIQCQVDSQVTMMFWYRQQPGQSLTLIATANQGSEATYESGFVIDKFPISRPNLTFSTLTVSNMSPEDSSIYLCSVVRTNTEAFFGQGTRLTVV.

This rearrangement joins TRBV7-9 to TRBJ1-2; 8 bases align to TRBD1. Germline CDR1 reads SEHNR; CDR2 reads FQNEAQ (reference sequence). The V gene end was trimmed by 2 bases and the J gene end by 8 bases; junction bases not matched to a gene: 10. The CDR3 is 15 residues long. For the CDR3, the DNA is TGTGCCAGCAGCTTAAAGGCAGGGGGCACGGGAGGCTACACCTTC. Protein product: CASSLKAGGTGGYTF.

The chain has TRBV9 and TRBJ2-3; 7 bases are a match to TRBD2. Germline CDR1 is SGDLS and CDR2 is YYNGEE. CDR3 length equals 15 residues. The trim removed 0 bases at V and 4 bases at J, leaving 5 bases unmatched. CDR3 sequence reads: CASSVGGSRSDTQYF. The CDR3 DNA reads TGTGCCAGCAGCGTAGGCGGGAGCAGGTCAGATACGCAGTATTTT.

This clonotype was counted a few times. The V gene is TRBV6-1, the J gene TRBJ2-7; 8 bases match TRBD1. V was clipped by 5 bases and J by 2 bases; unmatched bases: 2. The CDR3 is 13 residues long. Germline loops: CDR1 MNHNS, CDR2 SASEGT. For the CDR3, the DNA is TGTGCCAGCAGTTCGGACAGGGCCTACGAGCAGTACTTC. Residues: CASSSDRAYEQYF.

CDR3 region: CASSQASDRNEQFF. The DNA for the CDR3 is TGTGCCAGCAGCCAGGCTAGCGACCGCAATGAGCAGTTCTTC. This chain uses TRBV3-1 with TRBJ2-1, with a weak D call TRBD2 (6 bases). The germline V gene has CDR1 LGHDT and CDR2 YNNKEL (reference sequence). The V and J ends lost 3 bases and 6 bases respectively, with 12 bases between them. The CDR3 contains 14 residues.

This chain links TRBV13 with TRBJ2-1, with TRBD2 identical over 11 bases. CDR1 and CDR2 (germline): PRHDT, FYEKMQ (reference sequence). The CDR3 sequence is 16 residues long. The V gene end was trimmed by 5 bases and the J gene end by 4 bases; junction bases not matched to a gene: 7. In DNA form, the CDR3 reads TGTGCCAGCAGCCATGTAGCGGGGGGGGTATACAATGAGCAGTTCTTC. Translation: CASSHVAGGVYNEQFF.